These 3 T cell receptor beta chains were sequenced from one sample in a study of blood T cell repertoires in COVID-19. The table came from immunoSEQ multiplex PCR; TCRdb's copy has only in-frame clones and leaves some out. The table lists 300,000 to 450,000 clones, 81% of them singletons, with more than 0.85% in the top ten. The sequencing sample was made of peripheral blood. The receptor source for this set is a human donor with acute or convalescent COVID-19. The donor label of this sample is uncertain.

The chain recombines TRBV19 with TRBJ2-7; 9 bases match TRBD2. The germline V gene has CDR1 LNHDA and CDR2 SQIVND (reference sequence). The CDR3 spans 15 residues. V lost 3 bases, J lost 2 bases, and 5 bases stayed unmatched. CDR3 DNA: TGTGCCAGTAGTATTATGGCTAGCGGGACCTACGAGCAGTACTTC. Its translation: CASSIMASGTYEQYF. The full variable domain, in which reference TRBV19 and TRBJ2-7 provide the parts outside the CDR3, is DGGITQSPKYLFRKEGQNVTLSCEQNLNHDAMYWYRQDPGQGLRLIYYSQIVNDFQKGDIAEGYSVSREKKESFPLTVTSAQKNPTAFYLCASSIMASGTYEQYFGPGTRLTVT.

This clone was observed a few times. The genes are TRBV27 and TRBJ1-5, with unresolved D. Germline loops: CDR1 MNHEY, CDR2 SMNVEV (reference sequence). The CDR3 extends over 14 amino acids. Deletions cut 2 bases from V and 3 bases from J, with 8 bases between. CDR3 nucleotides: TGTGCCAGCAGTTTAACGAGCTTCAATCAGCCCCAGCATTTT. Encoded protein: CASSLTSFNQPQHF.

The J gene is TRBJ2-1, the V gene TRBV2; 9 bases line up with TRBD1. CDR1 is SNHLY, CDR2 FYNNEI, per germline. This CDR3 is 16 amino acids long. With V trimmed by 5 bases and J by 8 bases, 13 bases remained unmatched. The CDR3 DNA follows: TGTGCCAGCAGTTCCCCCAGGGACAGGGAAGTCTATGAGCAGTTCTTC. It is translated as CASSSPRDREVYEQFF.